The 32 T cell receptor beta chains below come from one sample, sequenced in a study of regulatory T cells in long-lasting Graves disease. To make TCR beta libraries, researchers used iRepertoire HTBI primers and Arm-PCR of CDR3 regions. One entry per CDR3 protein results from TCRdb running MiXCR on the multiplex PCR reads. The data hold about 380,000 distinct CDR3 sequences, with 15% to 19% observed a single time. Time point described: newly diagnosed GD, antithyroid drugs for less than 3 months. PBMC-derived RNA was used for the TCR library. The source was peripheral blood mononuclear cells (PBMCs), collected at new diagnosis, from a patient treated with antithyroid drugs. Receptor source: a female donor with Graves disease.

This chain uses TRBV9 with TRBJ1-5; D is possibly TRBD1 (5 bases). The V end was cut by 4 bases, the J end by 1 base, with 12 bases between. CDR1 SGDLS and CDR2 YYNGEE come from the germline V gene. CDR3 length: 15 amino acids. The DNA for the CDR3 is TGTGCCAGCAGCCTCGCGGGGGACAGCAATCAGCCCCAGCATTTT. Its translation is CASSLAGDSNQPQHF.

This clonotype was counted many times. The chain uses TRBV6-9 and TRBJ1-1; the D is unclear. The CDR3 is 14 residues long. V was pared by 2 bases and J by 1 base, with 8 bases between. Germline CDR1 and CDR2: MNHGY and SVAAGI. CDR3 nucleotides: TGTGCCAGCAGTTATACGGAAAAGAACACTGAAGCTTTCTTT. It encodes CASSYTEKNTEAFF.

This clonotype came up a few times. The rearrangement joins TRBV4-1 to TRBJ1-2; 7 nucleotides match TRBD1. This CDR3 region has 15 residues. Germline trimming cut 3 bases from V and 6 bases from J; bases unmatched to any gene: 10. Germline CDR1 reads MGHRA; CDR2 reads YSYEKL. CDR3 residues: CASSHRDRPGDGYTF. The CDR3 bases are TGCGCCAGCAGCCACCGGGACAGACCGGGGGATGGCTACACCTTC.

This clonotype was detected ten times or more. V gene TRBV18 combines with J gene TRBJ2-4; D may be TRBD1 (5 bases). The CDR3 length is 14 residues. The V gene lost 0 bases and the J gene lost 4 bases, with 7 bases spanning the gap. Germline V gives CDR1 KGHSH, CDR2 LQKENI. The CDR3 loop is CASSPPQGKNIQYF. Here the CDR3 DNA reads TGTGCCAGCTCACCACCCCAGGGAAAAAACATTCAGTACTTC.

The table lists this clonotype with a few counts. The V and J genes are TRBV29-1 and TRBJ1-2; 9 bases line up with TRBD1. The CDR3 is 12 residues long. In germline, CDR1 is SQVTM, CDR2 ANQGSEA. V gave up 4 bases and J gave up 7 bases; unmatched junction bases: 4. For the CDR3, the DNA is TGCAGCGTTGGGGACAGGGAGTCTGGCTACACCTTC. Residues: CSVGDRESGYTF. The variable domain in full, completed from reference TRBV29-1 and TRBJ1-2, reads SAVISQKPSRDICQRGTSLTIQCQVDSQVTMMFWYRQQPGQSLTLIATANQGSEATYESGFVIDKFPISRPNLTFSTLTVSNMSPEDSSIYLCSVGDRESGYTFGSGTRLTVV.

The chain uses TRBV20-1 and TRBJ2-1; D might be TRBD1 (7 bases). V lost 0 bases, J lost 10 bases, and 13 bases lay in between. Per germline, CDR1 DFQATT and CDR2 SNEGSKA (reference sequence). The CDR3 is made up of 13 amino acids. CDR3 amino acids: CSARDGGGREQFF. The CDR3 DNA follows: TGCAGTGCTAGAGATGGAGGGGGCAGGGAGCAGTTCTTC.

This clonotype was observed many times. This chain joins TRBV7-3 and TRBJ1-1; D perhaps matches TRBD1 (6 bases). The CDR3 loop spans 13 amino acids. Germline CDR1 and CDR2: SGHTA and FQGTGA. The V and J ends lost 5 bases and 8 bases respectively, with 15 bases between them. CDR3 loop: CASSLGSGGEAFF. In DNA form, the CDR3 reads TGTGCCAGCAGCCTAGGGTCGGGGGGCGAAGCTTTCTTT. The full variable domain, rest sourced from reference TRBV7-3 and TRBJ1-1, is GAGVSQTPSNKVTEKGKYVELRCDPISGHTALYWYRQSLGQGPEFLIYFQGTGAADDSGLPNDRFFAVRPEGSVSTLKIQRTERGDSAVYLCASSLGSGGEAFFGQGTRLTVV.

The chain has TRBV20-1 and TRBJ1-1, with a possible D match to TRBD1 (5 bases). Germline V gene lookup returns CDR1 DFQATT and CDR2 SNEGSKA (reference sequence). Trimming cost V 5 bases and J 0 bases, with 10 bases left between them. The CDR3 is 13 amino acids. Here the CDR3 DNA reads TGCAGTGCTCCAGGGAGTATGAACACTGAAGCTTTCTTT. Translation: CSAPGSMNTEAFF.

This clonotype showed up many times. The V call is TRBV3-1, the J call TRBJ1-5; no clear D. Trimming removed 3 bases at V and 3 bases at J, with 3 bases between. Per the germline V gene, CDR1 is LGHDT and CDR2 is YNNKEL (reference sequence). This CDR3 region has 12 residues. The CDR3: CASSHVNQPQHF. In nucleotides, the CDR3 is TGTGCCAGCAGCCACGTCAATCAGCCCCAGCATTTT.

This chain uses TRBV2 with TRBJ2-2; tentatively, D is TRBD1 (6 bases). Trimming cost V 7 bases and J 4 bases, with 10 bases left between them. Germline V gene sequence: CDR1 SNHLY, CDR2 FYNNEI. The length of the CDR3 is 13 residues. The CDR3 sequence is CASTQGPTGELFF. CDR3 bases: TGTGCCAGCACCCAGGGGCCCACCGGGGAGCTGTTTTTT.

This clonotype was seen a single time. The chain carries TRBV5-1 and TRBJ2-3; D possibly corresponds to TRBD2 (7 bases). V lost 5 bases and J lost 5, with 15 bases in between. CDR1 is SGHRS, CDR2 YFSETQ, per germline. CDR3 length: 14 amino acids. CDR3 nucleotide sequence: TGCGCCAGCAGTGTGGGGGGGCCGCGAGATACGCAGTATTTT. Its protein is CASSVGGPRDTQYF.

This clonotype was seen many times. CDR3 nucleotide sequence: TGTGCCAGCAGATATACAGGGGTCGACTATTACACCGGGGAGCTGTTTTTT. The encoded protein is CASRYTGVDYYTGELFF. The chain uses TRBV12-3 or TRBV12-4 and TRBJ2-2, with 7 positions matching TRBD1. There are 17 residues in the CDR3. Losses at the gene ends were 6 bases for V and 3 bases for J; bases not matched to a gene: 13.

This clonotype was detected many times. The rearrangement links TRBV12-3 or TRBV12-4 to TRBJ2-1, with TRBD2 matching over 10 bases. The CDR3 contains 15 residues. The junction had 6 bases not matched to a gene; V was cut back by 2 bases and J by 8 bases. CDR3 in amino acids: CASSLTLAGEYEQFF. The CDR3 DNA sequence: TGTGCCAGCAGTTTAACGCTAGCGGGAGAATATGAGCAGTTCTTC.

This sequence joins TRBV9 and TRBJ2-7; 9 bases map to TRBD2. With 0 bases clipped from V and 3 bases from J, the junction kept 7 bases outside the gene matches. The germline gives CDR1 SGDLS, CDR2 YYNGEE. CDR3 size: 16 residues. For the CDR3, the DNA is TGTGCCAGCAGCGTAGGCCCGGAGCGGGAGGTCTACGAGCAGTACTTC. Its protein is CASSVGPEREVYEQYF.

This clonotype has a count of ten or more. The gene calls are TRBV5-5 and TRBJ2-7, with 11 bases aligning to TRBD2. This CDR3 comprises 16 residues. Losses at the gene ends were 4 bases for V and 5 bases for J; bases not matched to a gene: 11. Germline lookup yields CDR1 SGHKS and CDR2 YYEKEE (reference sequence). Here the CDR3 DNA reads TGTGCCAGCAGCCGAAGTAGCGGGAGGGCTACCAACGAGCAGTACTTC. The encoded protein is CASSRSSGRATNEQYF.

This clonotype was detected many times. This chain's CDR3 is CASRGLAMGDEQFF. CDR3 DNA: TGTGCCAGCAGGGGACTAGCCATGGGGGATGAGCAGTTCTTC. V is TRBV2 and J is TRBJ2-1; 9 bases are a match to TRBD2. Looked up from germline, CDR1 is SNHLY and CDR2 is FYNNEI. With 6 bases clipped from V and 8 bases from J, the junction kept 8 bases outside the gene matches. This CDR3 comprises 14 residues. The variable domain in full, with the rest retrieved from reference TRBV2 and TRBJ2-1, is EPEVTQTPSHQVTQMGQEVILRCVPISNHLYFYWYRQILGQKVEFLVSFYNNEISEKSEIFDDQFSVERPDGSNFTLKIRSTKLEDSAMYFCASRGLAMGDEQFFGPGTRLTVL.

There are many counts of this clonotype. The V call is TRBV10-3, the J call TRBJ2-3; TRBD2 aligns across 8 bases. CDR1 and CDR2 from the germline V gene are ENHRY and SYGVKD. V gave up 9 bases and J gave up 5 bases; unmatched junction bases: 7. The CDR3 has 13 residues. This CDR3 is CAIGTSLGDTQYF. DNA of the CDR3: TGTGCCATTGGGACTAGTCTCGGAGATACGCAGTATTTT.

This clonotype came up many times. The chain combines TRBV12-3 or TRBV12-4 with TRBJ2-3; the D gene is possibly TRBD2 (5 bases). V lost 7 bases and J 1 base, leaving 12 bases between the germline ends. This CDR3 has 14 residues. The CDR3 is CASTLTRRTDTQYF. CDR3 coding DNA: TGTGCCAGCACTCTCACTAGACGCACAGATACGCAGTATTTT.

This clonotype has a handful of counts. Here the CDR3 reads CVAQKGGGNTIYF. As DNA, the CDR3 is TGTGTCGCGCAAAAAGGAGGCGGAAACACCATATATTTT. The genes are TRBV7-9 and TRBJ1-3; no clear D. The CDR3 sequence is 13 residues long. Germline-derived CDR1 and CDR2 are SEHNR and FQNEAQ (reference sequence).

The table lists this clonotype with many counts. V usage is TRBV4-1 and J usage is TRBJ1-1; D remains unclear. The germline V and J ends were trimmed by 4 bases and 3 bases, with 12 bases remaining between them. The CDR3 consists of 14 residues. From germline, CDR1 is MGHRA and CDR2 YSYEKL. CDR3 bases: TGCGCCAGCAGCCTCGGGTACGGGGACACTGAAGCTTTCTTT. Its translation is CASSLGYGDTEAFF.

This clonotype occurred many times. The chain is built from TRBV24-1 and TRBJ2-1; D is tentatively TRBD1 or TRBD2 (6 bases each). Germline V gene lookup returns CDR1 KGHDR and CDR2 SFDVKD. CDR3 size: 15 residues. V gave up 9 bases and J gave up 10 bases, with 24 bases separating them. The CDR3 protein is CATSPGAPQLSEQFF. CDR3 DNA sequence: TGTGCCACCTCTCCGGGGGCCCCACAATTGTCGGAGCAGTTCTTC.

This clonotype was counted at least ten times. The CDR3 does not end in the conserved phenylalanine or tryptophan, so this is likely a read error. The rearrangement joins TRBV4-1 to TRBJ1-1; 12 nucleotides align to TRBD1. In germline, CDR1 is MGHRA, CDR2 YSYEKL. CDR3 length equals 15 residues. With V trimmed by 8 bases and J by 4 bases, 8 bases remained unmatched. CDR3 bases: TGCGCCAGCCATCCGGGACAGGGGGCGCGCACTGAAGCTTTCCTT. This sequence encodes CASHPGQGARTEAFL.

This clonotype was observed at least ten times. The V call is TRBV6-5, the J call TRBJ2-2; D unresolved. Trimming took off 2 bases at V and 5 bases at J, with 12 bases between the two ends. The CDR3 is 15 amino acids. From germline, CDR1 is MNHEY and CDR2 SVGAGI. CDR3 nucleotides: TGTGCCAGCAGTTACGGGATCGGAAAGACCGGGGAGCTGTTTTTT. Its protein is CASSYGIGKTGELFF.

This clonotype was picked up many times. The chain links TRBV3-1 to TRBJ1-1, with D possibly TRBD1 on 5 matching bases. Trimming took off 3 bases at V and 1 base at J, with 9 bases between the two ends. This CDR3 has 14 residues. CDR1 is LGHDT, CDR2 YNNKEL, per germline (reference sequence). CDR3 in amino acids: CASSQRQTNTEAFF. In DNA form, the CDR3 reads TGTGCCAGCAGCCAGCGACAGACGAACACTGAAGCTTTCTTT.

This clonotype was seen repeatedly, ten times or more. The rearrangement joins TRBV5-6 to TRBJ1-2; 8 bases align to TRBD1. Per the germline V gene, CDR1 is SGHDT and CDR2 is YYEEEE. The CDR3 is 15 residues long. The V gene end was trimmed by 4 bases and the J gene end by 0 bases; junction bases not matched to a gene: 5. CDR3 in amino acids: CASSPDRGANYGYTF. The CDR3 coding sequence is TGTGCCAGCAGCCCAGACAGGGGAGCTAACTATGGCTACACCTTC.

The table lists this clonotype with many counts. The CDR3 DNA reads TGCGCCAGCAGCTTGCGTCAGTCAAATGAGCAGTTCTTC. This encodes CASSLRQSNEQFF. J is TRBJ2-1 and V is TRBV5-1; no definite D call. There are 13 residues in the CDR3. The germline gives CDR1 SGHRS, CDR2 YFSETQ. V dropped 1 base and J dropped 7 bases, with 9 bases sitting between them.

This clonotype came up many times. The chain joins TRBV4-1 to TRBJ2-7, with TRBD1 identical over 7 bases. CDR3 length equals 17 residues. Germline-derived CDR1 and CDR2 are MGHRA and YSYEKL. The trim removed 1 base at V and 1 base at J, leaving 10 bases unmatched. The CDR3: CASSQATGTAHSYEQYF. The CDR3 bases are TGCGCCAGCAGCCAAGCTACCGGGACAGCCCATTCCTACGAGCAGTACTTC.

V is TRBV18 and J is TRBJ1-5, with D tentatively TRBD1 (6 bases). This CDR3 contains 16 residues. The V end was cut by 6 bases, the J end by 5 bases, with 20 bases between. CDR1 and CDR2 from the germline V gene are KGHSH and LQKENI. CDR3 residues: CASSRSGGRRDQPQHF. In DNA, the CDR3 is TGTGCCAGCTCCCGGTCGGGGGGCCGGAGGGATCAGCCCCAGCATTTT.

This clonotype showed up many times. V usage is TRBV20-1 and J usage is TRBJ1-2, with a tentative D call TRBD1 (5 bases). This CDR3 comprises 15 residues. From germline, CDR1 is DFQATT and CDR2 SNEGSKA (reference sequence). Trimming took 5 bases from V and 8 from J, leaving 24 bases between them. The CDR3 sequence: CSAPILGGAVEGYTF. The DNA of the CDR3 is TGCAGTGCTCCAATCCTGGGAGGGGCTGTGGAAGGCTACACCTTC.

This clonotype came up many times. The V call is TRBV6-5, the J call TRBJ2-1; 11 bases are a match to TRBD1. J lost 1 base, V lost 4 bases, and 9 bases had no gene match. CDR1 and CDR2 from the germline V gene are MNHEY and SVGAGI. The CDR3 extends over 18 amino acids. The CDR3 DNA sequence: TGTGCCAGCAGTTTCCACCGGGACAGGGGGGTTTCCTACAATGAGCAGTTCTTC. This codes for CASSFHRDRGVSYNEQFF.

The rearrangement links TRBV27 to TRBJ2-3; TRBD2 matches at 9 bases. The V gene end was trimmed by 4 bases and the J gene end by 0 bases; junction bases not matched to a gene: 8. Per germline, CDR1 MNHEY and CDR2 SMNVEV (reference sequence). The CDR3 has 17 residues. The CDR3 sequence is CASSSLLAGLSTDTQYF. The CDR3 DNA is TGTGCCAGCAGTTCCCTCCTAGCGGGGCTTAGCACAGATACGCAGTATTTT.

The V gene is TRBV7-9, the J gene TRBJ1-2, with D hard to call. Germline V gene sequence: CDR1 SEHNR, CDR2 FQNEAQ (reference sequence). V was clipped by 6 bases and J by 4 bases, with 18 bases between them. CDR3 length: 15 amino acids. The CDR3 DNA follows: TGTGCCAGCAGACTCGGGCCCGAGGGAGGCTATGGCTACACCTTC. Encoded protein: CASRLGPEGGYGYTF.